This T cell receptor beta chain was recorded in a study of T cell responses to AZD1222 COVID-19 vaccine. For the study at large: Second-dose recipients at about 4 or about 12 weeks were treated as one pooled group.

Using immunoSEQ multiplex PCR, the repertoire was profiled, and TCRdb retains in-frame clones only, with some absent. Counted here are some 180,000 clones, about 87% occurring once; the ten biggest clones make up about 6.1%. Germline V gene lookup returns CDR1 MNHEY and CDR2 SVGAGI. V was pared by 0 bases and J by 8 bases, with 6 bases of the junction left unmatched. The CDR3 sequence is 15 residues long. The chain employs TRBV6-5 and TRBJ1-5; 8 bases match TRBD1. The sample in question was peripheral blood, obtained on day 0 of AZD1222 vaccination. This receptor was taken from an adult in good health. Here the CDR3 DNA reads TGTGCCAGCAGTTACTCCCGGGACAGGATGAAGCCCCAGCATTTT. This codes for CASSYSRDRMKPQHF.